The 2 T cell receptor beta chains presented below share a single source sample, sequenced in a study of blood T cell repertoires in COVID-19. Method: immunoSEQ multiplex PCR; TCRdb's copy keeps in-frame clones and lacks some. The table lists some 180,000 clones, 85% of them singletons, with around 8% in the top ten. Sequencing input: peripheral blood. The receptors originated from a woman aged 80 or over with COVID-19, enrolled during active disease.

This sequence joins TRBV15 and TRBJ2-1, with 8 bases lining up with TRBD2. Trimming removed 0 bases from V and 4 bases from J; junction bases left unmatched: 11. The CDR3 has 18 residues. Germline CDR1 reads LNHNV; CDR2 reads YYDKDF (reference sequence). The CDR3 spells CATSRDSDRGGTYNEQFF. DNA of the CDR3: TGTGCCACCAGCAGAGATTCCGATCGCGGGGGGACATACAATGAGCAGTTCTTC.

This chain uses TRBV5-1 with TRBJ2-1; TRBD1 is a possible D gene (7 bases). The CDR3 spans 17 residues. Per germline, CDR1 SGHRS and CDR2 YFSETQ. Trimming shortened V by 0 bases and J by 1 base, and 14 bases separated the two germline ends. The CDR3 here is CASSLGGGTVSYNEQFF. CDR3 nucleotides: TGCGCCAGCAGCTTGGGTGGGGGGACAGTTTCCTACAATGAGCAGTTCTTC.